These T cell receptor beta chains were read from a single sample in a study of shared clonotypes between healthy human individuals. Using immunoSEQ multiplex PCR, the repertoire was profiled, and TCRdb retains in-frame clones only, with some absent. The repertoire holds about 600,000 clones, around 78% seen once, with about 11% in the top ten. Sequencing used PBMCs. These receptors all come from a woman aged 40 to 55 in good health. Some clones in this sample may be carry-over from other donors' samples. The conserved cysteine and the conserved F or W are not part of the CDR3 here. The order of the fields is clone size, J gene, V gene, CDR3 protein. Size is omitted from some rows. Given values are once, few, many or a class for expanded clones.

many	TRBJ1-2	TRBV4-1	ASSQDYDRAPWGYT
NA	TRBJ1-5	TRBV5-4	ASSSGQGGNQPQH
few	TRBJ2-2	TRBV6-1	ASSALGLYTGELF
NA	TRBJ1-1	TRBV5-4	ASSPGQTEAF
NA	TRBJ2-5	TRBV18	ASSPTPGTSGLQETQY
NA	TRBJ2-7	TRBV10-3	ASRGNYEQY
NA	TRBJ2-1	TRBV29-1	SVLTSGRAGWQF
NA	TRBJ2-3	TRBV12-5	ASGRTGGQDTQY
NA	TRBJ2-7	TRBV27	ASGPIPSYEQY
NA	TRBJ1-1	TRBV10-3	AIRESGEAF
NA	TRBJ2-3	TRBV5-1	ASSPGTIGWLQY
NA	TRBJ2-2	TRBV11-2	ATRSGRANTGELF
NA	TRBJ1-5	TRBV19	ASSGDGYNQPQH
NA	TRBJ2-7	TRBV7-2	ASSSRDGSRTYEQY
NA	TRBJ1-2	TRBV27	ASTPQGEGGGYT
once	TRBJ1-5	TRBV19	ASSAMQRNQPQH
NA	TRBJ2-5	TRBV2	ATGREARGTQY
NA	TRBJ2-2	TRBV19	ASSIVAGTGELF
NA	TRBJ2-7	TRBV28	ASSLSLWTIQTYEQY
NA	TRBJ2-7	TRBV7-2	ASSLVPRTGDEQY
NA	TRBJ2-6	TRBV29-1	SVGVSGANVLT
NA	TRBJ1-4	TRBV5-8	ASRKGTTTNEKLF
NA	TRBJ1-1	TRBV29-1	SVGQGTAVGEAF
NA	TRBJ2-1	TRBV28	ASSLSLTRQGRYNNEQF
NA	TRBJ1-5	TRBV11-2	ASSLEGGAVQPQH
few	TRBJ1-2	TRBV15	ATSGDRVVYT
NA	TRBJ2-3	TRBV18	ASSPLDFPSPTDTQY
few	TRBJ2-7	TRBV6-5	ASSVTGEGPNEQY
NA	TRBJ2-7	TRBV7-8	ASSLPGAPYEQY
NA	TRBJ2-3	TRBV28	ASSRRLAADRDTQY
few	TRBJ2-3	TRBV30	AWSVGTTDTQY
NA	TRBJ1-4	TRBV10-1	ASSESSGQNEKLF
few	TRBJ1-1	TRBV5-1	ASGSRVNTEAF
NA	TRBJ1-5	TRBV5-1	ASSLGGDQPQH
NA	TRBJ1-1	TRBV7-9	ASSHRGNTEAF
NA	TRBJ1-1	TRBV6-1	ASKGQGSTEAF
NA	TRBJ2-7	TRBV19	ASSMGTETKEQY
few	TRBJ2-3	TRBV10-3	AIRWDGSTDTQY
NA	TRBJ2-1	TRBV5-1	ASSLAGSGSFDEQF
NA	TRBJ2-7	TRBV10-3	AISRRQGNEYSYEQY
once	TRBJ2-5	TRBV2	ASSIQGAEETQY
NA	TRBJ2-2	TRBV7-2	ASSFSGRSTGELF
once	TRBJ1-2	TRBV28	ASSFDRGLKIYGYT
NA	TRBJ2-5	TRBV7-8	ASSRREAGNVETQY
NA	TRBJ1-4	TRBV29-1	SVTDRVNEKLF
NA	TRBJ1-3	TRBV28	ASSQQGLGNTIY
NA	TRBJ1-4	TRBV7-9	ASSPTGNGNEKLF
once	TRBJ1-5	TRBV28	ASSLTQAYSNQPQH
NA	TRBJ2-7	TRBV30	AWNRGYEQY
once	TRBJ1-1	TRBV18	ASSPLRQQNTEAF
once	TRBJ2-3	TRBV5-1	ASSYPREGYTDTQY
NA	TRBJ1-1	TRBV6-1	ASSPRRGTEAF
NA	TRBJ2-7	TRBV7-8	AISGDNYEQY
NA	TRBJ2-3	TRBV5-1	ASSLKLAGGDTQY
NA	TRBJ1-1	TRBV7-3	ASSQGQALGAF
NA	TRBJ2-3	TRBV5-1	ASSSILADTQY
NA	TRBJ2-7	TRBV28	ASSLRYGAIPYEQY
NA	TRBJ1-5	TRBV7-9	ASSSDNQPQH
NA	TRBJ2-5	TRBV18	ASSLQTGGVRETQY
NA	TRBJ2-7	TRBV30	AWNTGTGGDEQC